The 4 T cell receptor beta chains below were found in one sample sequenced in a study of T cell repertoires in cytomegalovirus infection. The antigens of these receptors remain unknown. A single record per CDR3 protein comes from TCRdb applying MiXCR to the reads. This table holds 570,000 or so distinct CDR3 sequences, around 40% found once. Sequences were derived from cultured PBMCs, sampled from culture after CMV antigen stimulation. Receptor source: a human donor in good health (CMV status not recorded). Some clones in this sample may be carry-over from other donors' samples.

The chain recombines TRBV20-1 with TRBJ2-7; TRBD1 is a possible D gene (5 bases). CDR1 is DFQATT, CDR2 SNEGSKA, per germline (reference sequence). The V end lost 1 base, the J end lost 0 bases, and 10 bases lay between the germline ends. This CDR3 spans 14 amino acids. CDR3 residues: CSARAQVSSYEQYF. The DNA for the CDR3 is TGCAGTGCTAGAGCACAGGTCAGCTCCTACGAGCAGTACTTC.

This sequence joins TRBV20-1 and TRBJ1-5; unclear D gene. The V end lost 5 bases, the J end lost 0 bases, and 11 bases lay between the germline ends. Germline CDR1 reads DFQATT; CDR2 reads SNEGSKA (reference sequence). CDR3 length equals 14 residues. The CDR3, as DNA: TGCAGTGCTTACCCTCGTTATAGCAATCAGCCCCAGCATTTT. Translating it yields CSAYPRYSNQPQHF.

This clonotype has a handful of counts. The chain combines TRBV10-2 with TRBJ2-3, with 8 bases matching TRBD2. CDR1 and CDR2 from the germline V gene are WSHSY and SAAADI. Trimming cost V 1 base and J 3 bases; bases outside gene matches: 3. The CDR3 contains 15 residues. The CDR3 region is CASSEFGLATDTQYF. The DNA of the CDR3 is TGCGCCAGCAGTGAGTTTGGACTAGCAACAGATACGCAGTATTTT.

The V and J genes are TRBV10-3 and TRBJ2-5; 8 nucleotides agree with TRBD1. Germline V gives CDR1 ENHRY, CDR2 SYGVKD. V gave up 4 bases and J gave up 5 bases; unmatched junction bases: 3. The CDR3 is 13 amino acids. The CDR3 DNA is TGTGCCATCAGTGCAGGGGGCTGGGAGACCCAGTACTTC. Translating gives CAISAGGWETQYF.